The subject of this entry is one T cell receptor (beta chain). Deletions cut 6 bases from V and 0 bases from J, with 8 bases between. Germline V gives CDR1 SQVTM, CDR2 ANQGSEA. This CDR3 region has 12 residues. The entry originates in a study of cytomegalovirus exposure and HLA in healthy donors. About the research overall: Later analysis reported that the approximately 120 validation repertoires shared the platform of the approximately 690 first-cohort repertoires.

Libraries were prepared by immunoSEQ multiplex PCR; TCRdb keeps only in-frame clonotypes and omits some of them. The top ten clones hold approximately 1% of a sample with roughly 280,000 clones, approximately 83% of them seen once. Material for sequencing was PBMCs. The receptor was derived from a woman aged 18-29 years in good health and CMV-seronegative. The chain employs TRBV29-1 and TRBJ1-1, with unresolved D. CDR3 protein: CSVEGMNTEAFF. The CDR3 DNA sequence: TGCAGCGTGGAGGGTATGAACACTGAAGCTTTCTTT.